This T cell receptor (beta chain) was sequenced for a study of T-cell memory formation after mild COVID-19. Points on this clonotype: Its antigen remains unknown.

Germline V gene data show CDR1 as SGHRS and CDR2 as YFSETQ. Trimming cost V 5 bases and J 8 bases, with 10 bases left between them. The CDR3 length is 12 residues. One entry per CDR3 protein, called by TCRdb with MiXCR from the 5' RACE reads. The profile shows 350,000 to 500,000 distinct CDR3 sequences, about 25% of them singletons. General observations from the study: Pre-infection memory contained some responding clones, which suggested that cross-reactive memory had joined.

The source is an adult woman who had mild COVID-19 (a few samples of this study predate the infection). Cell type and time point are not known. The sequencing sample was made of PBMCs or a T cell subset sorted from them (not recorded which). The gene calls are TRBV5-1 and TRBJ2-2, with unresolved D. The CDR3 spells CASRYLAGELFF. CDR3 nucleotides: TGCGCCAGCAGATACCTTGCTGGGGAGCTGTTTTTT.